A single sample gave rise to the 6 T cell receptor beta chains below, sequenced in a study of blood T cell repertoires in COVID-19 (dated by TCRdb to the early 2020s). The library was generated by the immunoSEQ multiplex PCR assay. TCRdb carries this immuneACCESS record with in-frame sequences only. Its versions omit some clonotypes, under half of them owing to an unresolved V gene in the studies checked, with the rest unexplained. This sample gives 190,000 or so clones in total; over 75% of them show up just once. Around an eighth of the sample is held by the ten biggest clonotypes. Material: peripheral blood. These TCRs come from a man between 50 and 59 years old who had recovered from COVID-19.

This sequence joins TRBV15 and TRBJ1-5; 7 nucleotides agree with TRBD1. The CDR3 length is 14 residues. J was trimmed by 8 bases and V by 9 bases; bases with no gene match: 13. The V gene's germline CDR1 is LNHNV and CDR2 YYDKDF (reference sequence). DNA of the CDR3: TGTGCCACTAGGACCGACAGGGTGGAGGAGCCCCAGCATTTT. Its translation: CATRTDRVEEPQHF. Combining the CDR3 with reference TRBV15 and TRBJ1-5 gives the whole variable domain DAMVIQNPRYQVTQFGKPVTLSCSQTLNHNVMYWYQQKSSQAPKLLFHYYDKDFNNEADTPDNFQSRRPNTSFCFLDIRSPGLGDTAMYLCATRTDRVEEPQHFGDGTRLSIL.

The CDR3 DNA reads as TGTGCCAGCAGTTACTCTCAGGGGCCCCAGCATTTT. It codes for CASSYSQGPQHF. The chain couples TRBV6-2 or TRBV6-3 to TRBJ1-5; TRBD1 is a possible D gene (5 bases). This CDR3 is 12 amino acids long. Germline CDR1 MNHEY, CDR2 SVGEGT. Trimming pared 0 bases from V and 9 bases from J, leaving 6 bases between.

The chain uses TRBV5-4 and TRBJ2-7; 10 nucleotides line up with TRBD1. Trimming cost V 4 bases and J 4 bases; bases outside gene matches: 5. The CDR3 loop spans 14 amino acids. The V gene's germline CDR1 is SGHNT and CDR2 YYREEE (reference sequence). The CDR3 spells CASSTRQGAYEQYF. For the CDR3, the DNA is TGTGCCAGCAGCACCAGACAGGGGGCGTACGAGCAGTACTTC.

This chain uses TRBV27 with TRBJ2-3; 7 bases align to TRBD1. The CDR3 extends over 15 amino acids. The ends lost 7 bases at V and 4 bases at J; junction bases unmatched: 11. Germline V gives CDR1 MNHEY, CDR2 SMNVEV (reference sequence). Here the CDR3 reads CASTMTGFGADTQYF. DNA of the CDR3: TGTGCCAGCACCATGACAGGGTTTGGCGCAGATACGCAGTATTTT.

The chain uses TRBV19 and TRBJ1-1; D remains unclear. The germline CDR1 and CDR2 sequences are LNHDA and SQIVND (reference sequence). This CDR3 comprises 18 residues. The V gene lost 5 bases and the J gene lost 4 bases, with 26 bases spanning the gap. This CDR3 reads CASSGGPVRDARSTEAFF. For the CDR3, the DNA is TGTGCCAGTAGTGGAGGTCCCGTCCGAGACGCCCGGTCCACTGAAGCTTTCTTT.

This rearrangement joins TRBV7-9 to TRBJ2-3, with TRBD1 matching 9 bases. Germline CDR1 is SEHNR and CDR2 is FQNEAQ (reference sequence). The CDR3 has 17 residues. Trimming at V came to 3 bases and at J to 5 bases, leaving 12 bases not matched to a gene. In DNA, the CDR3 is TGTGCCAGCAGCTTTTCCGGGACAGGGCCTAGTCTAGATACGCAGTATTTT. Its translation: CASSFSGTGPSLDTQYF. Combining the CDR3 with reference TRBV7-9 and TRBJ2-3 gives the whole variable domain DTGVSQNPRHKITKRGQNVTFRCDPISEHNRLYWYRQTLGQGPEFLTYFQNEAQLEKSRLLSDRFSAERPKGSFSTLEIQRTEQGDSAMYLCASSFSGTGPSLDTQYFGPGTRLTVL.